Below, 3 T cell receptor beta chains from the same sample are listed, as sequenced in a study of blood T cell repertoires in COVID-19. The repertoire was sequenced with immunoSEQ multiplex PCR; TCRdb's copy has only in-frame clones and lacks some. The sample carries almost 55,000 clones, 80% to 90% recorded once. The sample comprised peripheral blood. The receptors here all came from a man aged 50 to 59 with active COVID-19.

J is TRBJ1-5 and V is TRBV27; 9 bases line up with TRBD1. CDR3 length: 18 amino acids. V was clipped by 2 bases and J by 4 bases; unmatched bases: 12. The germline V gene encodes CDR1 MNHEY and CDR2 SMNVEV (reference sequence). CDR3 DNA sequence: TGTGCCAGCAGTTTAAGACACGAACAGGGGGCTACAAATCAGCCCCAGCATTTT. Its translation is CASSLRHEQGATNQPQHF.

The rearrangement links TRBV6-5 to TRBJ2-7, with TRBD2 matching over 11 bases. This CDR3 comprises 16 residues. Germline V gives CDR1 MNHEY, CDR2 SVGAGI. V shed 3 bases and J 1 base; nucleotides not matched to a gene: 5. The CDR3 is CASSYGASGRSYEQYF. CDR3 nucleotide sequence: TGTGCCAGCAGTTATGGGGCTAGCGGGAGGTCCTACGAGCAGTACTTC.

The V call is TRBV6-2 or TRBV6-3, the J call TRBJ2-1; D gene uncertain. Germline V CDR1 and CDR2: MNHEY, SVGEGT. The CDR3 spans 15 residues. V was trimmed by 4 bases and J by 2 bases, leaving 12 bases between them. This CDR3 reads CASSLAGGAYNEQFF. In DNA form, the CDR3 reads TGTGCCAGCAGTTTGGCCGGCGGAGCCTACAATGAGCAGTTCTTC.